This paragraph reports one T cell receptor (beta chain). Its antigen is unknown. This entry belongs to a study of T cell responses to AZD1222 COVID-19 vaccine. Study-wide context: Recipients boosted at about 4 weeks or about 12 weeks are pooled.

Some clones are missing from TCRdb's copy, which holds only in-frame ones; the method was immunoSEQ multiplex PCR. The data show roughly 150,000 clones, over 90% seen once. Germline loops: CDR1 MDHEN, CDR2 SYDVKM. The CDR3 has 16 residues. V lost 6 bases to trimming and J lost 0 bases, with 15 bases between them. Study findings and constraints: It should be noted that donors were predominantly white British and more often female, and clonal diversity was possibly underestimated. Only a handful of AZD1222 recipients tested seropositive at baseline.

V and J are TRBV28 and TRBJ1-5; D may be TRBD1 (6 bases). This sequence originates from an adult in good health. Source: peripheral blood, taken on day 0 of AZD1222 vaccination. CDR3 residues: CASSPPRDTSNQPQHF. In DNA form, the CDR3 reads TGTGCCAGCAGCCCTCCCCGGGACACTAGCAATCAGCCCCAGCATTTT.